This T cell receptor (beta chain) was recorded in a study of T cells in Graves' hyperthyroidism and ophthalmopathy. This clonotype was counted between two and nine times. The CDR3 spans 13 residues. Trimming shortened V by 6 bases and J by 7 bases, and 15 bases separated the two germline ends. Germline V CDR1 and CDR2: LNHDA, SQIVND (reference sequence). It was RNA transcripts that yielded the amplified TCR beta CDR3 regions. First-round RT-PCR of the TCR CDR3 relied on the HTBI primer set. TCRdb called the multiplex PCR reads again in MiXCR, with one record for every CDR3 protein. Of a few hundred thousand distinct CDR3 sequences in the sample, approximately 14% were seen once. No ophthalmopathy progression within 18 months constituted stable Graves' hyperthyroidism. Diagnostic decisions used clinical symptoms, serum thyroxine and TRAb, thyroid ultrasound and orbital computed tomography.

The source is a woman aged 25 to 39 with Graves' hyperthyroidism. The sequenced sample was blood. This rearrangement joins TRBV19 to TRBJ1-2, with TRBD1 as a possible D gene (6 bases). CDR3 amino acids: CASRTGGGSGYTF. CDR3 bases: TGTGCCAGTAGGACGGGCGGGGGCTCTGGCTACACCTTC.